The 23 T cell receptor beta chains given below trace back to one sample, sequenced in a study of T cell repertoires in cytomegalovirus infection. TCRdb called the reads again in MiXCR, with one record for every CDR3 protein. Of about 180,000 distinct CDR3 sequences in the sample, about 18% were seen once. The sequenced sample consisted of CD8+ T cells from PBMCs. These receptor sequences come from a human donor in good health (CMV status not recorded). Some clones in this sample may be carry-over from other donors' samples.

This clonotype was counted only a few times. The V and J genes are TRBV20-1 and TRBJ1-2; 7 nucleotides line up with TRBD1. The V gene end was trimmed by 1 base and the J gene end by 8 bases; junction bases not matched to a gene: 10. CDR1 DFQATT and CDR2 SNEGSKA come from the germline V gene (reference sequence). CDR3 length: 14 amino acids. DNA of the CDR3: TGCAGTGCTAGAGGAGGGGGCGCCTGGGAGGGCTACACCTTC. Translating gives CSARGGGAWEGYTF.

The rearrangement joins TRBV6-5 to TRBJ2-7; a weak D match, TRBD2 (6 bases). CDR1 is MNHEY, CDR2 SVGAGI, per germline. The CDR3 runs to 13 residues. V gave up 2 bases and J gave up 11 bases, with 16 bases separating them. The CDR3 DNA follows: TGTGCCAGCAGTTACGCGGAGGGACCCCAGGAGTACTTC. Its protein is CASSYAEGPQEYF.

In this sample, this clonotype turned up a few times. V and J are TRBV7-8 and TRBJ2-1, with TRBD2 as a possible D gene (7 bases). From germline, CDR1 is SGHVS and CDR2 FQNEAQ. V was trimmed by 1 base and J by 4 bases, leaving 11 bases between them. There are 15 residues in the CDR3. Here the CDR3 reads CASSLDRGAYNEQFF. CDR3 nucleotides: TGTGCCAGCAGCTTAGACCGGGGGGCTTACAATGAGCAGTTCTTC.

The gene calls are TRBV12-3 or TRBV12-4 and TRBJ2-1; D gene uncertain. CDR3 size: 13 residues. Between the trimmed V and J ends, which lost 2 bases and 8 bases, there was a span of 10 bases. CDR3 region: CASSLRLVDEQFF. CDR3 DNA: TGTGCCAGCAGTTTACGCCTAGTCGATGAGCAGTTCTTC.

J is TRBJ1-2 and V is TRBV27, with TRBD1 as a possible D gene (6 bases). This CDR3 is built from 16 residues. Germline V CDR1 and CDR2: MNHEY, SMNVEV (reference sequence). Trimming removed 6 bases at V and 4 bases at J, with 21 bases between. CDR3 protein: CASRETGNRPFYGYTF. CDR3 in DNA: TGTGCCAGCAGGGAGACAGGAAACCGACCGTTCTATGGCTACACCTTC.

V usage is TRBV7-6 and J usage is TRBJ2-5; no clear D gene. V gave up 1 base and J gave up 5 bases, with 5 bases separating them. The germline V gene has CDR1 SGHVS and CDR2 FNYEAQ. The CDR3 is made up of 12 amino acids. CDR3 nucleotides: TGTGCCAGCAGCTTAGACTCCGAGACCCAGTACTTC. Translating gives CASSLDSETQYF.

The rearrangement joins TRBV29-1 to TRBJ1-1; D is perhaps TRBD1 (5 bases). Between the trimmed V and J ends, which lost 3 bases and 6 bases, there was a span of 17 bases. CDR3 size: 14 residues. In germline, CDR1 is SQVTM, CDR2 ANQGSEA. CDR3: CSVEGTGGYSEAFF. CDR3 coding DNA: TGCAGCGTTGAGGGGACCGGAGGGTACTCTGAAGCTTTCTTT.

This clonotype was counted a few times. A junction end diverges from the germline sequence, so it may reflect a read error. The CDR3 is CAGSLGSKTEQYF. CDR3 bases: TGTGCCGGCAGCTTAGGAAGCAAGACCGAGCAGTACTTC. The chain carries TRBV7-9 and TRBJ2-7; D is unresolved. The CDR3 spans 13 residues. Germline CDR1 and CDR2: SEHNR and FQNEAQ (reference sequence).

The J gene is TRBJ2-2, the V gene TRBV6-2 or TRBV6-3; 8 bases agree with TRBD2. Germline V gene sequence: CDR1 MNHEY, CDR2 SVGEGT. This CDR3 spans 18 amino acids. V was pared by 0 bases and J by 1 base, with 7 bases of the junction left unmatched. The chain's CDR3 is CASSYSKRLALNTGELFF. For the CDR3, the DNA is TGTGCCAGCAGTTACTCGAAAAGACTAGCGCTGAACACCGGGGAGCTGTTTTTT.

This clonotype was found a few times. The chain combines TRBV4-1 with TRBJ2-1, with 7 bases fitting TRBD2. Per germline, CDR1 MGHRA and CDR2 YSYEKL. With V trimmed by 0 bases and J by 8 bases, 7 bases remained unmatched. This CDR3 has 15 residues. The CDR3 here is CASSQDRVGGDEQFF. As DNA, the CDR3 is TGCGCCAGCAGCCAAGATAGGGTGGGGGGGGATGAGCAGTTCTTC.

Many counts were recorded for this clonotype. The chain joins TRBV6-5 to TRBJ2-5, with D tentatively TRBD2 (7 bases). The CDR3 extends over 15 amino acids. Trimming took off 4 bases at V and 5 bases at J, with 17 bases between the two ends. Germline lookup yields CDR1 MNHEY and CDR2 SVGAGI. The CDR3, as DNA: TGTGCCAGCAGTTGGGGAGGGGGTAGAGGGGAGACCCAGTACTTC. Translating gives CASSWGGGRGETQYF.

CDR3 nucleotide sequence: TGTGCCAGCAGTTACATCCAAGGACTAGCGGGGGGGCAGGGGGTAGACGAGTTCTTC. Protein: CASSYIQGLAGGQGVDEFF. V gene TRBV6-2 or TRBV6-3 combines with J gene TRBJ2-1, with 15 bases that match TRBD2. With V trimmed by 2 bases and J by 14 bases, 19 bases remained unmatched. This CDR3 spans 19 amino acids. Germline loops: CDR1 MNHEY, CDR2 SVGEGT.

In its sample, this clonotype was seen a few times. V is TRBV6-2 or TRBV6-3 and J is TRBJ2-7; the D gene is possibly TRBD1 (5 bases). The V end lost 0 bases, the J end lost 5 bases, and 11 bases lay between the germline ends. CDR3 length equals 14 residues. Germline values: CDR1 MNHEY, CDR2 SVGEGT. CDR3 bases: TGTGCCAGCAGTTACTCCCCTGACAGCCACGAGCAGTACTTC. It specifies CASSYSPDSHEQYF.

The CDR3 reads CASSLAQPSDTQYF. The CDR3 nucleotides read TGTGCCAGCAGCTTAGCCCAACCGTCAGATACGCAGTATTTT. The genes are TRBV7-6 and TRBJ2-3; D call uncertain. Germline CDR1 reads SGHVS; CDR2 reads FNYEAQ. This CDR3 contains 14 residues. Between the trimmed V and J ends, which lost 0 bases and 4 bases, there was a span of 8 bases.

A word on this clonotype: At one boundary the junction diverges from the germline segment, which might be a read error. The CDR3 DNA follows: TGTGCCAGCAGCCACTCTGGAAACACCATACATTTT. It translates to CASSHSGNTIHF. The chain joins TRBV28 to TRBJ1-3, with D hard to call. CDR3 size: 12 residues. Germline lookup yields CDR1 MDHEN and CDR2 SYDVKM.

The chain joins TRBV7-8 to TRBJ2-2, with TRBD2 identical over 7 bases. Germline V CDR1 and CDR2: SGHVS, FQNEAQ. With 5 bases clipped from V and 5 bases from J, the junction kept 8 bases outside the gene matches. This CDR3 contains 15 residues. The CDR3, as DNA: TGTGCCAGCAGCCTCCTAGCCGGGGGGACCGGGGAGCTGTTTTTT. Translation gives CASSLLAGGTGELFF. Using reference TRBV7-8 and TRBJ2-2 for the parts outside the CDR3, the full variable domain is GAGVSQSPRYKVAKRGQDVALRCDPISGHVSLFWYQQALGQGPEFLTYFQNEAQLDKSGLPSDRFFAERPEGSVSTLKIQRTQQEDSAVYLCASSLLAGGTGELFFGEGSRLTVL.

The chain combines TRBV20-1 with TRBJ1-6; D gene ambiguous. Germline loops: CDR1 DFQATT, CDR2 SNEGSKA (reference sequence). The CDR3 is 12 residues long. The CDR3 is CNFPPVNSPLHF. The DNA of the CDR3 is TGCAACTTTCCGCCAGTTAATTCACCCCTCCACTTT.

The rearrangement uses TRBV19 and TRBJ2-2, with D perhaps TRBD1 or TRBD2 (5 bases each). V was cut by 5 bases and J by 6 bases, with 16 bases left in between. This CDR3 has 15 amino acids. The germline CDR1 and CDR2 sequences are LNHDA and SQIVND (reference sequence). CDR3 loop: CASSPREGVAGELFF. CDR3 nucleotides: TGTGCCAGTAGTCCCCGGGAAGGGGTGGCCGGGGAGCTGTTTTTT.

This clonotype was found a few times. The V and J genes are TRBV7-6 and TRBJ1-1; a weak D match, TRBD1 (5 bases). The germline gives CDR1 SGHVS, CDR2 FNYEAQ. This CDR3 comprises 12 residues. V lost 3 bases and J lost 6, with 8 bases in between. For the CDR3, the DNA is TGTGCCAGCAGCTTTCGGGGGTCTGAAGCTTTCTTT. Translation gives CASSFRGSEAFF.

This clonotype showed up just a few times. This chain links TRBV7-2 with TRBJ2-1; the D gene could be TRBD1 or TRBD2 (5 bases each). The CDR3 is 11 residues long. Germline V gene data show CDR1 as SGHTA and CDR2 as FQGNSA. The V and J ends lost 5 bases and 8 bases respectively, with 7 bases between them. The CDR3 here is CASSEGYEQFF. CDR3 DNA sequence: TGTGCCAGCAGCGAGGGGTATGAGCAGTTCTTC.

This clonotype was seen only a few times. The rearrangement links TRBV4-1 to TRBJ2-7; D unresolved. Germline values: CDR1 MGHRA, CDR2 YSYEKL. The V end was cut by 1 base, the J end by 0 bases, with 10 bases between. This CDR3 has 15 residues. CDR3 coding DNA: TGCGCCAGCAGCCAAGCACGACGGATCTCCTACGAGCAGTACTTC. Amino acid sequence: CASSQARRISYEQYF.

The genes are TRBV7-8 and TRBJ1-5; D is unresolved. Looked up from germline, CDR1 is SGHVS and CDR2 is FQNEAQ. This CDR3 comprises 15 residues. V dropped 2 bases and J dropped 6 bases, with 14 bases sitting between them. The CDR3 region is CASSLWKGGSQPQHF. Here the CDR3 DNA reads TGTGCCAGCAGCTTATGGAAGGGAGGATCTCAGCCCCAGCATTTT.

This clonotype came up a few times. This chain uses TRBV20-1 with TRBJ2-5; TRBD2 is a possible D gene (5 bases). CDR1 and CDR2 (germline): DFQATT, SNEGSKA (reference sequence). The CDR3 is made up of 20 amino acids. V was cut by 0 bases and J by 5 bases, with 31 bases left in between. CDR3: CSARDHLPGMVDRSKETQYF. CDR3 bases: TGCAGTGCTAGAGATCACCTGCCGGGGATGGTGGATAGGAGCAAGGAGACCCAGTACTTC.